One and the same sample provided the 24 T cell receptor beta chains below, sequenced in a study of siplizumab effects on memory and regulatory T cells (dated by TCRdb to about 2019). The protocol used for the library was the immunoSEQ multiplex PCR assay. Here the immuneACCESS table is served through TCRdb, limited to in-frame sequences with V and J called. Missing clones are a known gap in these copies; in checked studies unresolved V genes cover under half, and the rest lacks a known reason. Within this sample are 100,000 or so clones, with 91% of them counted one time only. Just over 2.5% of the sample comes from the top ten. Sequenced material: CD4+ T cells sorted from blood. Every receptor here comes from a human donor in good health. Some clones in this sample may be carry-over from other donors' samples.

This clone was detected only a few times. This sequence joins TRBV5-1 and TRBJ2-7, with TRBD2 identical over 13 bases. CDR3 length: 20 residues. Per germline, CDR1 SGHRS and CDR2 YFSETQ. Trimming cost V 0 bases and J 3 bases; bases outside gene matches: 15. The CDR3 reads CASSLGVLSTSGRMIYEQYF. DNA of the CDR3: TGCGCCAGCAGCTTGGGGGTGCTGTCGACTAGCGGGAGGATGATCTACGAGCAGTACTTC.

This clone appeared a single time. CDR3 region: CSVATLLGETQYF. The DNA of the CDR3 is TGCAGCGTTGCAACCCTCCTGGGGGAGACCCAGTACTTC. The chain joins TRBV29-1 to TRBJ2-5; D gene ambiguous. Trimming pared 4 bases from V and 5 bases from J, leaving 14 bases between. CDR1 SQVTM and CDR2 ANQGSEA come from the germline V gene. CDR3 length equals 13 residues.

V gene TRBV20-1 combines with J gene TRBJ1-1; TRBD1 might be the D (5 bases). Germline-derived CDR1 and CDR2 are DFQATT and SNEGSKA (reference sequence). CDR3 size: 11 residues. Trimming took 4 bases from V and 5 from J, leaving 8 bases between them. CDR3 amino acids: CSATGFTEAFF. As DNA, the CDR3 is TGCAGTGCTACAGGGTTTACTGAAGCTTTCTTT.

The CDR3 DNA reads as TGTGCCAGCAGCTTAGGCACGGGAAGGGACACGGGTGGGGAGACCCAGTACTTC. It translates to CASSLGTGRDTGGETQYF. The V call is TRBV7-2, the J call TRBJ2-5; D is possibly TRBD1 (6 bases). The CDR3 is 18 residues long. Germline V gene data show CDR1 as SGHTA and CDR2 as FQGNSA. Deletions cut 1 base from V and 5 bases from J, with 23 bases between.

This chain joins TRBV5-5 and TRBJ2-1; D ambiguous. Germline V gene sequence: CDR1 SGHKS, CDR2 YYEKEE (reference sequence). Trimming pared 4 bases from V and 4 bases from J, leaving 12 bases between. The CDR3 runs to 14 residues. CDR3 coding DNA: TGTGCCAGCAGCCCCCCAGGCGGTTACAATGAGCAGTTCTTC. This gives the protein CASSPPGGYNEQFF.

The gene calls are TRBV7-2 and TRBJ2-6; TRBD1 agrees at 7 bases. The germline CDR1 and CDR2 sequences are SGHTA and FQGNSA. The CDR3 totals 15 residues. Losses at the gene ends were 4 bases for V and 4 bases for J; bases not matched to a gene: 4. Here the CDR3 DNA reads TGTGCCAGCAGCTCCGACAGGGCCGGGGCCAACGTCCTGACTTTC. This translates into CASSSDRAGANVLTF.

The CDR3, as DNA: TGTGCCAGCAGCTTAAGTCGGGTATCCGGGGAGCTGTTTTTT. It encodes CASSLSRVSGELFF. The gene calls are TRBV7-2 and TRBJ2-2, with unresolved D. V lost 2 bases and J lost 6, with 10 bases in between. CDR3 size: 14 residues. Germline V lookup: CDR1 SGHTA, CDR2 FQGNSA.

This clone was observed a single time. The chain combines TRBV7-6 with TRBJ2-2; 7 bases align to TRBD1. The CDR3 length is 16 residues. Germline values: CDR1 SGHVS, CDR2 FNYEAQ. J was trimmed by 1 base and V by 4 bases; bases with no gene match: 6. The CDR3 nucleotides read TGTGCCAGCAGCTCCCGACAGGGAAGGAACACCGGGGAGCTGTTTTTT. Its protein is CASSSRQGRNTGELFF.

The CDR3 spells CASSLSSAGPDTQYF. The CDR3 DNA is TGCGCCAGCAGCTTGAGCAGCGCTGGGCCAGATACGCAGTATTTT. The chain has TRBV5-1 and TRBJ2-3; D gene ambiguous. The CDR3 spans 15 residues. Trimming cost V 1 base and J 4 bases, with 13 bases left between them. Germline assignment: CDR1 SGHRS and CDR2 YFSETQ.

The chain couples TRBV19 to TRBJ1-5, with unresolved D. Trimming took off 1 base at V and 0 bases at J, with 13 bases between the two ends. Germline V lookup: CDR1 LNHDA, CDR2 SQIVND (reference sequence). The CDR3 is 17 residues long. As DNA, the CDR3 is TGTGCCAGTAGTATAGTAGGCAGAGTCAATAGCAATCAGCCCCAGCATTTT. Protein product: CASSIVGRVNSNQPQHF.

The chain has TRBV11-3 and TRBJ2-1, with D tentatively TRBD2 (5 bases). Germline V gene sequence: CDR1 SGHNT, CDR2 YENEEA. CDR3 size: 14 residues. V was pared by 1 base and J by 7 bases, with 11 bases between. The CDR3 DNA reads TGTGCCAGCAGCTTAGGGGCTCTAGCAAATGAGCAGTTCTTC. As protein: CASSLGALANEQFF. Supplemented by reference TRBV11-3 and TRBJ2-1, the full variable domain reads EAGVVQSPRYKIIEKKQPVAFWCNPISGHNTLYWYLQNLGQGPELLIRYENEEAVDDSQLPKDRFSAERLKGVDSTLKIQPAELGDSAVYLCASSLGALANEQFFGPGTRLTVL.

V is TRBV19 and J is TRBJ1-5; 8 bases fit TRBD1. Germline lookup yields CDR1 LNHDA and CDR2 SQIVND (reference sequence). V was clipped by 3 bases and J by 3 bases; unmatched bases: 7. The CDR3 is made up of 16 amino acids. This CDR3 is CASSIAKTGDNQPQHF. As DNA, the CDR3 is TGTGCCAGTAGTATCGCTAAGACAGGGGACAATCAGCCCCAGCATTTT.

The chain is built from TRBV9 and TRBJ2-5, with D possibly being TRBD1 (6 bases). V was shortened by 4 bases and J by 5 bases, with 18 bases between the two germline ends. This CDR3 contains 15 residues. From germline, CDR1 is SGDLS and CDR2 YYNGEE. The CDR3 reads CASSIGTPERETQYF. Written as DNA, the CDR3 is TGTGCCAGCAGCATCGGGACACCCGAAAGGGAGACCCAGTACTTC.

The chain uses TRBV9 and TRBJ2-1; 16 bases fit TRBD2. Trimming cost V 3 bases and J 8 bases; bases outside gene matches: 11. Germline V gene sequence: CDR1 SGDLS, CDR2 YYNGEE. This CDR3 comprises 18 residues. CDR3 in amino acids: CASSEGLAGGPKRDEQFF. The CDR3 coding sequence is TGTGCCAGCAGCGAGGGACTAGCGGGAGGGCCCAAGCGGGATGAGCAGTTCTTC.

This clone was found once. The chain carries TRBV5-4 and TRBJ2-1, with D uncertain. Trimming pared 4 bases from V and 5 bases from J, leaving 13 bases between. The CDR3 has 14 amino acids. Germline V gives CDR1 SGHNT, CDR2 YYREEE (reference sequence). This CDR3 reads CASSLPIADNEQFF. The CDR3 DNA reads TGTGCCAGCAGCCTCCCCATCGCGGACAATGAGCAGTTCTTC.

The V call is TRBV5-6, the J call TRBJ1-4; 7 positions agree with TRBD1. After removal of 0 bases from V and 8 bases from J, the junction contained 7 bases not matched to a gene. Germline-derived CDR1 and CDR2 are SGHDT and YYEEEE. The CDR3 extends over 15 amino acids. The chain's CDR3 is CASSLATGQGEKLFF. CDR3 in DNA: TGTGCCAGCAGCTTGGCGACAGGGCAAGGGGAAAAACTGTTTTTT.

The chain combines TRBV19 with TRBJ1-2; D possibly corresponds to TRBD1 (6 bases). Per germline, CDR1 LNHDA and CDR2 SQIVND (reference sequence). The CDR3 spans 14 residues. V was pared by 5 bases and J by 5 bases, with 15 bases between. CDR3 protein: CASSGEQGRYGYTF. The CDR3 DNA follows: TGTGCCAGTAGTGGGGAGCAGGGGAGGTATGGCTACACCTTC.

The V and J genes are TRBV18 and TRBJ2-1, with a possible D match to TRBD2 (6 bases). Trimming left V 6 bases short and J 2 bases short, with 23 bases between. This CDR3 is built from 18 residues. The V gene's germline CDR1 is KGHSH and CDR2 LQKENI. The DNA for the CDR3 is TGTGCCAGCTCCCCAAACTCACTGGCCGGGAGCCCCTACAATGAGCAGTTCTTC. This gives the protein CASSPNSLAGSPYNEQFF. The full variable domain, completed using reference TRBV18 and TRBJ2-1, is NAGVMQNPRHLVRRRGQEARLRCSPMKGHSHVYWYRQLPEEGLKFMVYLQKENIIDESGMPKERFSAEFPKEGPSILRIQQVVRGDSAAYFCASSPNSLAGSPYNEQFFGPGTRLTVL.

V and J are TRBV11-2 and TRBJ2-5; D remains ambiguous. The CDR3 runs 14 residues. Germline V CDR1 and CDR2: SGHAT, FQNNGV. The ends were cut back, 4 bases at V and 1 base at J, with 10 bases in the middle. The CDR3 bases are TGTGCCAGCAGCTCTTTAAAGGGCCAAGAGACCCAGTACTTC. Translated: CASSSLKGQETQYF.

This chain uses TRBV5-4 with TRBJ2-3, with TRBD1 identical over 8 bases. The germline V gene encodes CDR1 SGHNT and CDR2 YYREEE (reference sequence). CDR3 length: 15 amino acids. With V trimmed by 4 bases and J by 4 bases, 8 bases remained unmatched. CDR3 bases: TGTGCCAGCAGCGCTAGACAGGGGAATTCAGATACGCAGTATTTT. Amino acids: CASSARQGNSDTQYF. The variable domain in full, with the rest retrieved from reference TRBV5-4 and TRBJ2-3, is ETGVTQSPTHLIKTRGQQVTLRCSSQSGHNTVSWYQQALGQGPQFIFQYYREEENGRGNFPPRFSGLQFPNYSSELNVNALELDDSALYLCASSARQGNSDTQYFGPGTRLTVL.

The chain links TRBV6-1 to TRBJ2-1; D not resolved. The CDR3 is 12 residues long. The germline V and J ends were trimmed by 2 bases and 6 bases, with 5 bases remaining between them. Per germline, CDR1 MNHNS and CDR2 SASEGT. The CDR3 sequence: CASSEKGNEQFF. The CDR3 coding sequence is TGTGCCAGCAGTGAAAAGGGCAATGAGCAGTTCTTC.

The gene calls are TRBV18 and TRBJ2-7; 8 nucleotides align to TRBD1. Germline V gives CDR1 KGHSH, CDR2 LQKENI. This CDR3 is built from 13 residues. V was pared by 3 bases and J by 6 bases, with 4 bases of the junction left unmatched. This chain's CDR3 is CASSPDRVSEQYF. CDR3 DNA sequence: TGTGCCAGCTCACCGGACAGGGTTTCCGAGCAGTACTTC.

The V gene is TRBV7-3, the J gene TRBJ2-2; D is unclear. CDR3 length: 16 amino acids. Germline V gene lookup returns CDR1 SGHTA and CDR2 FQGTGA. The ends were cut back, 6 bases at V and 3 bases at J, with 17 bases in the middle. Here the CDR3 reads CASRRGIDLDTGELFF. CDR3 nucleotide sequence: TGTGCCAGCAGGCGCGGAATCGATTTGGACACCGGGGAGCTGTTTTTT.

Points on this clone: At one boundary the junction diverges from the germline segment, which might be a read error. This chain connects TRBV7-9 to TRBJ2-1; 7 nucleotides match TRBD2. The CDR3 runs 12 residues. Germline V gives CDR1 SEHNR, CDR2 FQNEAQ (reference sequence). The CDR3 region is CASSPILTSSVF. Written as DNA, the CDR3 is TGTGCCAGCAGCCCAATACTGACTAGCTCGGTCTTC.